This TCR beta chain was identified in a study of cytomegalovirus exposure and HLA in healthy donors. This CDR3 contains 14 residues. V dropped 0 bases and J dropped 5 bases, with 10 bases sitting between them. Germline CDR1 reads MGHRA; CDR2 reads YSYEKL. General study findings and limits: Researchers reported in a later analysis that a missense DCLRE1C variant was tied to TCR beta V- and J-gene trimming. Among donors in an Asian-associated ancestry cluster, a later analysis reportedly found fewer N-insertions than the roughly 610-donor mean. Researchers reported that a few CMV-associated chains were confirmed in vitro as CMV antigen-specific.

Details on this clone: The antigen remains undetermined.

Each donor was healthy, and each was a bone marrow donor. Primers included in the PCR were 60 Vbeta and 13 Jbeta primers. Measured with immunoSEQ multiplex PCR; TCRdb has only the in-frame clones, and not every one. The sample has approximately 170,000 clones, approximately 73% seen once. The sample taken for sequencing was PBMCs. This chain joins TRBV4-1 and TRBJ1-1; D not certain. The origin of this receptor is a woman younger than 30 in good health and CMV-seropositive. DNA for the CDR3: TGCGCCAGCAGCCAAGATCTGAGCGGGACTGAAGCTTTCTTT. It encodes CASSQDLSGTEAFF.